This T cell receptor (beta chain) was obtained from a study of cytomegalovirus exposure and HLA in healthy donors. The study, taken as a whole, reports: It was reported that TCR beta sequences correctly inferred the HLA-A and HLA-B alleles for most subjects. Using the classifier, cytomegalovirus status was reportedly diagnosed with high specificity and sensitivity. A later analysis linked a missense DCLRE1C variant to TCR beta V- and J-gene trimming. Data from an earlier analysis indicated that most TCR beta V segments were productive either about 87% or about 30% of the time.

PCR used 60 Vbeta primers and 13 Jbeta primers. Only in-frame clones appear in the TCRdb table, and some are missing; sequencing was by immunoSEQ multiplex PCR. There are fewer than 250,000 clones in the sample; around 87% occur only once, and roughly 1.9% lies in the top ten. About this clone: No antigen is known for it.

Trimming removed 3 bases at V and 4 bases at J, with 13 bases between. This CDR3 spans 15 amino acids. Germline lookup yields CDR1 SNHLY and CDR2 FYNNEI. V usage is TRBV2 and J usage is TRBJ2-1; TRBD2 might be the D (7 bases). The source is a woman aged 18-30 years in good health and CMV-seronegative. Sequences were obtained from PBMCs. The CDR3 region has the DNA TGTGCCAGCAGTGATAGGGGGGGACTATACAATGAGCAGTTCTTC. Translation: CASSDRGGLYNEQFF.